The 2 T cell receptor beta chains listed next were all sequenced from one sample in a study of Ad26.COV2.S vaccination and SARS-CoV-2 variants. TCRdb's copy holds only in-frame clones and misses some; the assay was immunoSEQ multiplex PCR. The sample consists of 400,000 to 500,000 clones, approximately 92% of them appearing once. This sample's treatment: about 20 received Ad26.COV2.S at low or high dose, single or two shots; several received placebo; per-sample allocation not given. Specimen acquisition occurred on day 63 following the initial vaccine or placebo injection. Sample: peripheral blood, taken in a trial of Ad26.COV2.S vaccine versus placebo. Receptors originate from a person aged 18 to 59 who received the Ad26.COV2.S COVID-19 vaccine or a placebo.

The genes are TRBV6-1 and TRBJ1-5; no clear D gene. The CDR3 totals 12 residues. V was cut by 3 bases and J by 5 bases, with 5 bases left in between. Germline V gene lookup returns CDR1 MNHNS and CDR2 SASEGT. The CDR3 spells CASSERDQPQHF. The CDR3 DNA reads TGTGCCAGCAGTGAGCGAGATCAGCCCCAGCATTTT.

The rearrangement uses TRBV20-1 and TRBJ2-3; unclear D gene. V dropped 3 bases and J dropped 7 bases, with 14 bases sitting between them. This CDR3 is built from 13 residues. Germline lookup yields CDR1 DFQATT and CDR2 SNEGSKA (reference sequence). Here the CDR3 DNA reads TGCAGTGCTAGTCTATCGAGCATCTATACGCAGTATTTT. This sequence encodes CSASLSSIYTQYF.